This section outlines one T cell receptor (beta chain) sequence together with its context. What it binds is not known. The data stem from a study of cytomegalovirus exposure and HLA in healthy donors. Whole-study findings and limits: The classifier reportedly diagnosed cytomegalovirus status with high specificity and sensitivity.

The CDR3 is made up of 19 amino acids. V was clipped by 2 bases and J by 4 bases; unmatched bases: 11. This PCR relied on a set of 60 Vbeta primers and 13 Jbeta primers. Data came from immunoSEQ multiplex PCR; TCRdb stores just in-frame clones and leaves some out. The table lists 160,000 or so clones, more than 80% of them singletons, with 13% in the top ten. This chain uses TRBV6-7 with TRBJ2-7; 16 bases are a match to TRBD2. TRBV6-7 is noted as an ORF with a role that remains uncertain. Material: PBMCs. The receptor's source is a woman between 45 and 60 years old in good health and CMV-seronegative. CDR3 nucleotides: TGTGCCAGCAGTTACCACCTCGGGACTAGCGGGAGGGCTAGGTACGAGCAGTACTTC. Amino acid sequence: CASSYHLGTSGRARYEQYF.